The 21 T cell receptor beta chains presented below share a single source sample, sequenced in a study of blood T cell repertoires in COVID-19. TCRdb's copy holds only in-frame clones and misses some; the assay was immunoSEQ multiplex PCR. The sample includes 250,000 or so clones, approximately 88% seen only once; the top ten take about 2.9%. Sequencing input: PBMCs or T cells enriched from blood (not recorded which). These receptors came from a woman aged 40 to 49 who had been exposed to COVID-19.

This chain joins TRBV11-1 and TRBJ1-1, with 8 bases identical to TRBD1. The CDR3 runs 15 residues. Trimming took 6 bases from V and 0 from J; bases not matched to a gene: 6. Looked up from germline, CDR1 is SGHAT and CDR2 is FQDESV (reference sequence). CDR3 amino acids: CASSWTGLLNTEAFF. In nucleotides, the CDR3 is TGTGCCAGCAGTTGGACAGGGCTTCTGAACACTGAAGCTTTCTTT.

The CDR3 reads CASSFLNLRDTQYF. Written as DNA, the CDR3 is TGTGCCAGCAGTTTCTTGAATCTGAGAGATACGCAGTATTTT. V is TRBV6-2 or TRBV6-3 and J is TRBJ2-3; no firm D call. Germline CDR1 MNHEY, CDR2 SVGEGT. Deletions cut 4 bases from V and 5 bases from J, with 13 bases between. The CDR3 runs to 14 residues.

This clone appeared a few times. The CDR3 spells CASSILGTGEYSNQPQHF. In DNA, the CDR3 is TGTGCCAGCAGCATTCTCGGGACAGGCGAATATAGCAATCAGCCCCAGCATTTT. The rearrangement uses TRBV7-4 and TRBJ1-5; 8 bases map to TRBD1. This CDR3 contains 18 residues. V shed 5 bases and J 0 bases; nucleotides not matched to a gene: 12. CDR1 is SGHVT, CDR2 SQSDAQ, per germline.

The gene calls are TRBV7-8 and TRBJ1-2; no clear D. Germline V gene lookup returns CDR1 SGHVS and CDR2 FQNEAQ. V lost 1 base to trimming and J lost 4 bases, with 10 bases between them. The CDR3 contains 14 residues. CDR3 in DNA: TGTGCCAGCAGCTTAGTTACAAACCTCTATGGCTACACCTTC. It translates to CASSLVTNLYGYTF.

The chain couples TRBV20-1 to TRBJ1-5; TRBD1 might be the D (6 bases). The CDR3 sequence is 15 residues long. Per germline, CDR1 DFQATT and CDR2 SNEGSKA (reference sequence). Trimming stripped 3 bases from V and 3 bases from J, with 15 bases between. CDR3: CSASSVRTANQPQHF. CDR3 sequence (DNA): TGCAGTGCTAGTAGCGTTCGGACAGCCAATCAGCCCCAGCATTTT.

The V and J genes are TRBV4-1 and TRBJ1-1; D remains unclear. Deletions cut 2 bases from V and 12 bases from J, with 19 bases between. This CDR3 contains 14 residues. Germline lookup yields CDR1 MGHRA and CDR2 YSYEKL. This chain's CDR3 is CASSQIHGIANPFF. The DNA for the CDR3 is TGCGCCAGCAGCCAAATACACGGAATAGCAAACCCTTTCTTT.

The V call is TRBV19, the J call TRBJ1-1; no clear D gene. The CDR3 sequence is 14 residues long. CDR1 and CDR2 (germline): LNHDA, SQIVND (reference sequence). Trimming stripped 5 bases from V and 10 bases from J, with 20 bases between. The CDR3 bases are TGTGCCAGTAGTCTACTGGGCCCGGATTCTGTAGCTTTCTTT. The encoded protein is CASSLLGPDSVAFF.

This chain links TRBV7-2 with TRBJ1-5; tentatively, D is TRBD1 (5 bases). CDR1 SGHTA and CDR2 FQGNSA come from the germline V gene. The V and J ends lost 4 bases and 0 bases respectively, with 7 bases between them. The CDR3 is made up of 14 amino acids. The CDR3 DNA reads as TGTGCCAGCAGCTCGGACACTAGCAATCAGCCCCAGCATTTT. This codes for CASSSDTSNQPQHF. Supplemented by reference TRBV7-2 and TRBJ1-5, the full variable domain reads GAGVSQSPSNKVTEKGKDVELRCDPISGHTALYWYRQSLGQGLEFLIYFQGNSAPDKSGLPSDRFSAERTGGSVSTLTIQRTQQEDSAVYLCASSSDTSNQPQHFGDGTRLSIL.

CDR3 residues: CASSTSGITDTQYF. CDR3 DNA: TGTGCCAGCAGTACTAGCGGAATCACAGATACGCAGTATTTT. The chain employs TRBV6-2 or TRBV6-3 and TRBJ2-3; the match to TRBD2 covers 8 bases. V trimming: 5 bases; J trimming: 2 bases; junction bases outside the gene matches: 3. The CDR3 has 14 amino acids. Germline V gene sequence: CDR1 MNHEY, CDR2 SVGEGT.

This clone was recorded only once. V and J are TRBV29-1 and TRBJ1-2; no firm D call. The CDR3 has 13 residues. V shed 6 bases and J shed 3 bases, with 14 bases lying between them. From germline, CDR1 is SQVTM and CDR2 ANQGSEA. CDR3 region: CSVDPGGYYGYTF. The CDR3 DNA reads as TGCAGCGTCGACCCGGGAGGGTACTATGGCTACACCTTC. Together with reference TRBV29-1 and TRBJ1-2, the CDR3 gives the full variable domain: SAVISQKPSRDICQRGTSLTIQCQVDSQVTMMFWYRQQPGQSLTLIATANQGSEATYESGFVIDKFPISRPNLTFSTLTVSNMSPEDSSIYLCSVDPGGYYGYTFGSGTRLTVV.

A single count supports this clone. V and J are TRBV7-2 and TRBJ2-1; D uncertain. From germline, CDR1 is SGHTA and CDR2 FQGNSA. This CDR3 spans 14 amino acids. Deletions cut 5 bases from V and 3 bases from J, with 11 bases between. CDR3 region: CASSPDWNYNEQFF. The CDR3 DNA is TGTGCCAGCAGCCCCGACTGGAACTACAATGAGCAGTTCTTC. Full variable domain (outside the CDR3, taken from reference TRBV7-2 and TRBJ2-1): GAGVSQSPSNKVTEKGKDVELRCDPISGHTALYWYRQSLGQGLEFLIYFQGNSAPDKSGLPSDRFSAERTGGSVSTLTIQRTQQEDSAVYLCASSPDWNYNEQFFGPGTRLTVL.

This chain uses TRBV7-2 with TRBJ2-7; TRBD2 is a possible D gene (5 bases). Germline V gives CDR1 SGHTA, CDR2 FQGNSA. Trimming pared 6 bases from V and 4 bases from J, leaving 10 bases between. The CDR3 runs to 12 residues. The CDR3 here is CASRLGDYEQYF. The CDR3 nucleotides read TGTGCCAGCAGACTCGGGGATTACGAGCAGTACTTC.

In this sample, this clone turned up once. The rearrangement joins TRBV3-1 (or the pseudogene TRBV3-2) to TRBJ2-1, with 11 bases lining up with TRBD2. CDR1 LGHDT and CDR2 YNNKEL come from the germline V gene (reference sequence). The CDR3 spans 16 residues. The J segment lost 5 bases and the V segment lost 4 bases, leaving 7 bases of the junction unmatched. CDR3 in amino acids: CASSLLGTSGDNEQFF. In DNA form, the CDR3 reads TGTGCCAGCAGCCTTCTCGGGACTAGCGGCGACAATGAGCAGTTCTTC.

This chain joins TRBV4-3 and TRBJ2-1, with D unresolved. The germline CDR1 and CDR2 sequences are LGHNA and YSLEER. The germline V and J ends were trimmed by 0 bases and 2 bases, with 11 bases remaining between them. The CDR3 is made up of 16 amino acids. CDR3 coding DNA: TGCGCCAGCAGCCAAGAGGTCGGTCACCCCTACAATGAGCAGTTCTTC. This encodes CASSQEVGHPYNEQFF.

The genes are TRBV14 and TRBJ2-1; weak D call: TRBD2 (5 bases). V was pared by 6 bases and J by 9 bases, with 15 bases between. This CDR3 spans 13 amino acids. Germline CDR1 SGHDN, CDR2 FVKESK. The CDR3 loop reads CASSSAVSAEQFF. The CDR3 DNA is TGTGCCAGCAGTTCAGCGGTCTCAGCTGAGCAGTTCTTC.

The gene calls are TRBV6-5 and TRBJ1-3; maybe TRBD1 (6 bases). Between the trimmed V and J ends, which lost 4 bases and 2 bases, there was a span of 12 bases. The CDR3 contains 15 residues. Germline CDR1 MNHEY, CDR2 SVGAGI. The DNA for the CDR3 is TGTGCCAGCAGTTCCCACAGGGAACCTGGAAACACCATATATTTT. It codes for CASSSHREPGNTIYF.

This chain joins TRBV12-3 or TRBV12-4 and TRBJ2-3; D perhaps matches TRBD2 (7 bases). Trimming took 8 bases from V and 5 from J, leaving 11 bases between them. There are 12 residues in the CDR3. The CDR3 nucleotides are TGTGCCAGCGGGGGGGCGGGAGATACGCAGTATTTT. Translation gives CASGGAGDTQYF.

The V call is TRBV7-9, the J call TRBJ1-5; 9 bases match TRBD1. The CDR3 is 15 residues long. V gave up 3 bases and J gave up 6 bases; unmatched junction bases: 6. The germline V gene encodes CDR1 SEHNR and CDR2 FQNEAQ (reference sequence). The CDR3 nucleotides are TGTGCCAGCAGCTTCGGGACAGGGCAGAGTCAGCCCCAGCATTTT. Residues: CASSFGTGQSQPQHF.

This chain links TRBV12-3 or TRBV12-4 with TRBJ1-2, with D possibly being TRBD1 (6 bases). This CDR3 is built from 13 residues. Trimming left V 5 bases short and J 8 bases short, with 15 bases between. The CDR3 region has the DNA TGTGCCAGCAGTCAACAGGGCTTTGGGGGCTACACCTTC. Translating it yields CASSQQGFGGYTF.

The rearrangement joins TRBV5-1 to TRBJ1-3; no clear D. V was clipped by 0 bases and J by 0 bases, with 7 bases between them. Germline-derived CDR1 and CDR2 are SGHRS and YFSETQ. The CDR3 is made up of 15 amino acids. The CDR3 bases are TGCGCCAGCAGCTTGGGAGGCCGCTCTGGAAACACCATATATTTT. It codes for CASSLGGRSGNTIYF.

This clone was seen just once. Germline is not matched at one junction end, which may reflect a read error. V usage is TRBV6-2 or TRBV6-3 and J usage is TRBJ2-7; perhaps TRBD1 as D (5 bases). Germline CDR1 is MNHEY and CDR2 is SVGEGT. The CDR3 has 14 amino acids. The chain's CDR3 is CASTPSGASNEQYF. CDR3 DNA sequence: TGTGCCAGCACCCCATCTGGGGCCTCCAACGAGCAGTACTTC.